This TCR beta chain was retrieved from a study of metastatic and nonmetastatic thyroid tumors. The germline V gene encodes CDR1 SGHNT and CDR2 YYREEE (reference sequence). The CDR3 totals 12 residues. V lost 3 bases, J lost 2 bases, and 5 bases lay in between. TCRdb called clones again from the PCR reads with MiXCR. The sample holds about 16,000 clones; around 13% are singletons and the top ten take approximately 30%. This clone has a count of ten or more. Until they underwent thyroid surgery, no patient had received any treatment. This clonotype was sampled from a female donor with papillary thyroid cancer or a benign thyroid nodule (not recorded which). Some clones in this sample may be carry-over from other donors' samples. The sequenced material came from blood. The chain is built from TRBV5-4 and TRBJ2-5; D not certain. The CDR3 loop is CASSYNQETQYF. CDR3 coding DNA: TGTGCCAGCAGCTACAATCAAGAGACCCAGTACTTC.